This note documents a single T cell receptor (beta chain) sequence. The antigen remains undetermined. The data are from a study of shared clonotypes between healthy human individuals. Notes on the study in general: Only blood underwent sampling, and tissue repertoires likely differ.

CDR1 and CDR2 (germline): SNHLY, FYNNEI. The CDR3 is 16 amino acids. With 4 bases clipped from V and 2 bases from J, the junction kept 6 bases outside the gene matches. The naive CD8 population came from CD45RO-negative cells selected for CCR7, without terminally differentiated effector memory CD45RA+ cells. Profiled with immunoSEQ multiplex PCR; TCRdb holds only in-frame clones, not every one. The table shows hundreds of thousands of clones, with around 93% occurring only once. Sequenced: naive CD8+ T cells sorted from blood. The source of this sequence is a man younger than 45 in good health. The chain carries TRBV2 and TRBJ2-3; TRBD2 aligns across 10 bases. CDR3 sequence reads: CASSGKLAGNTDTQYF. CDR3 DNA: TGTGCCAGCAGTGGAAAACTAGCGGGAAACACAGATACGCAGTATTTT.